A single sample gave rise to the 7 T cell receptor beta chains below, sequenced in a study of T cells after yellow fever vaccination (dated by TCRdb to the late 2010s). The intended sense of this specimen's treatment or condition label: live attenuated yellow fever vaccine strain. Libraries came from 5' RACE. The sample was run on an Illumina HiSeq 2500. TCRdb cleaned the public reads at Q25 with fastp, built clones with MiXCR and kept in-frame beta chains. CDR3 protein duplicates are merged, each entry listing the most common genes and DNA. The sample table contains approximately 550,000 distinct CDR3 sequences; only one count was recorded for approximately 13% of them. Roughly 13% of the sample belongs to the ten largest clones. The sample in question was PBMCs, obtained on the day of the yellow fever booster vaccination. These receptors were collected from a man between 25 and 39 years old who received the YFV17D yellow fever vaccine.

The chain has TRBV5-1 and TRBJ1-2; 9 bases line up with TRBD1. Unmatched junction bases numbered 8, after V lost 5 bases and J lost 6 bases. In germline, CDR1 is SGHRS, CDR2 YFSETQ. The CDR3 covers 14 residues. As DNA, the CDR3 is TGCGCCAGCAGGGAACCAGGACAGGGGCATGGCTACACCTTC. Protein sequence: CASREPGQGHGYTF. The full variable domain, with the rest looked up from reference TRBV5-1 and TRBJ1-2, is KAGVTQTPRYLIKTRGQQVTLSCSPISGHRSVSWYQQTPGQGLQFLFEYFSETQRNKGNFPGRFSGRQFSNSRSEMNVSTLELGDSALYLCASREPGQGHGYTFGSGTRLTVV.

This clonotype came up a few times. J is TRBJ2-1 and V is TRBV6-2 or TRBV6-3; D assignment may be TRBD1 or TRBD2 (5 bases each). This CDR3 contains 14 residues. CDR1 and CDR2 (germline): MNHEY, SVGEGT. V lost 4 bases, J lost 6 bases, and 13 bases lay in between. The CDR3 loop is CASSFVGTINEQFF. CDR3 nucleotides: TGTGCCAGCAGTTTTGTTGGGACCATCAATGAGCAGTTCTTC.

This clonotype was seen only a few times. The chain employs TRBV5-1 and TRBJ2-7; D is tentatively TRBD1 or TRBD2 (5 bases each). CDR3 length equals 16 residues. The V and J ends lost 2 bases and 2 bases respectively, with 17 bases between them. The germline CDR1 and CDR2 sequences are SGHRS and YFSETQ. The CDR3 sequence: CASSFSPGRQAYEQYF. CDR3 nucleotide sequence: TGCGCCAGCAGCTTCTCCCCGGGACGGCAAGCCTACGAGCAGTACTTC.

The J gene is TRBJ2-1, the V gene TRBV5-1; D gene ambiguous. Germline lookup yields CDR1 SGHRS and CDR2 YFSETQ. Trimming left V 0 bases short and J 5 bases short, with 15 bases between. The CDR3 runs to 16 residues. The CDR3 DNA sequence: TGCGCCAGCAGCTTGGGTCCGGCACTACGAGACAATGAGCAGTTCTTC. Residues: CASSLGPALRDNEQFF.

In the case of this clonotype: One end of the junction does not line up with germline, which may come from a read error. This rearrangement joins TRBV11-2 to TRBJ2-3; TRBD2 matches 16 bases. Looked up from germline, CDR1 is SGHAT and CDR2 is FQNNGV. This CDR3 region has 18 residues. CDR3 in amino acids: CASSWGTSGRAGTDTLYF. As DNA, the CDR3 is TGTGCCAGCAGCTGGGGGACTAGCGGGAGGGCCGGCACAGATACGCTGTATTTT.

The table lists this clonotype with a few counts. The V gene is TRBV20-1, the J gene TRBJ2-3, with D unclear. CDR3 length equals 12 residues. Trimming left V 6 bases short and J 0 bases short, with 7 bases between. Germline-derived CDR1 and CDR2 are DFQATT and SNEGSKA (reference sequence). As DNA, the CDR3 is TGCAGTGCCCCGGACAGCACAGATACGCAGTATTTT. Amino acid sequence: CSAPDSTDTQYF.

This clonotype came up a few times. CDR3 in DNA: TGTGCCAGCAGCTATTACCGCGGGACCGAACATCAGCCCCAGCATTTT. As protein: CASSYYRGTEHQPQHF. The chain has TRBV5-6 and TRBJ1-5; D might be TRBD1 (5 bases). Germline V gives CDR1 SGHDT, CDR2 YYEEEE. V dropped 3 bases and J dropped 5 bases, with 18 bases sitting between them. The CDR3 totals 16 residues.